The 9 T cell receptor beta chains reported below all come from one sample, sequenced in a study of T cell responses to AZD1222 COVID-19 vaccine. TCRdb's copy holds only in-frame clones and misses some; the assay was immunoSEQ multiplex PCR. The sample holds 190,000 or so clones, 88% seen once. The sample consisted of peripheral blood, taken 28 days after the second AZD1222 dose. The receptors here all came from an adult who received the AZD1222 COVID-19 vaccine.

This clone has only one observation. V gene TRBV28 combines with J gene TRBJ2-7; D gene uncertain. Germline values: CDR1 MDHEN, CDR2 SYDVKM. The CDR3 is 15 residues long. The ends were cut back, 1 base at V and 4 bases at J, with 14 bases in the middle. The CDR3 spells CASSLSGGLKYEQYF. CDR3 DNA: TGTGCCAGCAGTTTATCAGGTGGATTAAAGTACGAGCAGTACTTC.

The CDR3 here is CASSVIPQLAQETQYF. The CDR3 DNA is TGTGCCAGCAGCGTAATACCTCAGCTAGCCCAAGAGACCCAGTACTTC. The rearrangement uses TRBV7-8 and TRBJ2-5; a weak D match, TRBD2 (5 bases). CDR1 is SGHVS and CDR2 is FQNEAQ in the germline V gene. V lost 5 bases to trimming and J lost 1 base, with 17 bases between them. The CDR3 runs to 16 residues.

The rearrangement links TRBV30 to TRBJ1-4, with D perhaps matching TRBD1 (6 bases). Germline CDR1 and CDR2: GTSNPN and SVGIG (reference sequence). The CDR3 is 15 residues long. V shed 3 bases and J shed 8 bases, with 19 bases lying between them. The CDR3 coding sequence is TGTGCCTGGAGCACCTCTAGGACAGCATGGGAAAAACTGTTTTTT. Amino acids: CAWSTSRTAWEKLFF.

The chain uses TRBV28 and TRBJ1-5, with 8 bases fitting TRBD1. V shed 4 bases, J shed 1 base, and the junction held 6 bases outside the gene matches. Germline assignment: CDR1 MDHEN and CDR2 SYDVKM. This CDR3 spans 16 amino acids. The CDR3 spells CASSSTGARSNQPQHF. The CDR3, as DNA: TGTGCCAGCAGTTCGACAGGGGCCCGGAGCAATCAGCCCCAGCATTTT.

This chain links TRBV5-8 with TRBJ2-1; perhaps D is TRBD1 or TRBD2 (5 bases each). V was shortened by 2 bases and J by 0 bases, with 12 bases between the two germline ends. The CDR3 consists of 16 residues. CDR1 and CDR2 (germline): SGHTS, YDEGEE. CDR3 loop: CASSFVWGSSYNEQFF. CDR3 bases: TGTGCCAGCAGCTTCGTTTGGGGGAGCTCCTACAATGAGCAGTTCTTC.

This clone appeared a single time. V and J are TRBV19 and TRBJ2-7; D not resolved. CDR3 length equals 15 residues. The ends were cut back, 0 bases at V and 2 bases at J, with 11 bases in the middle. Germline loops: CDR1 LNHDA, CDR2 SQIVND (reference sequence). CDR3 sequence (DNA): TGTGCCAGTAGTATAGATACCGCAGCTACCTACGAGCAGTACTTC. It yields the protein CASSIDTAATYEQYF.

The CDR3: CASSAQGGRISYGYTF. CDR3 nucleotide sequence: TGTGCCAGCAGCGCCCAAGGAGGACGGATTTCCTATGGCTACACCTTC. J is TRBJ1-2 and V is TRBV7-2, with D hard to call. Trimming shortened V by 5 bases and J by 4 bases, and 20 bases separated the two germline ends. The CDR3 runs to 16 residues. CDR1 is SGHTA and CDR2 is FQGNSA in the germline V gene.

The J gene is TRBJ1-5, the V gene TRBV19; D not certain. The CDR3 totals 15 residues. CDR1 and CDR2 (germline): LNHDA, SQIVND (reference sequence). Between the trimmed V and J ends, which lost 1 base and 7 bases, there was a span of 14 bases. The CDR3 loop is CASSIARTPRQPQHF. The CDR3 DNA reads as TGTGCCAGTAGTATAGCGCGGACGCCCAGACAGCCCCAGCATTTT.

The V and J genes are TRBV5-4 and TRBJ2-7; D is uncertain. Trimming removed 4 bases from V and 3 bases from J, with 8 bases in between. The germline V gene encodes CDR1 SGHNT and CDR2 YYREEE (reference sequence). CDR3 length equals 12 residues. The CDR3 spells CASSLPGYEQYF. In DNA, the CDR3 is TGTGCCAGCAGCCTCCCGGGCTACGAGCAGTACTTC.